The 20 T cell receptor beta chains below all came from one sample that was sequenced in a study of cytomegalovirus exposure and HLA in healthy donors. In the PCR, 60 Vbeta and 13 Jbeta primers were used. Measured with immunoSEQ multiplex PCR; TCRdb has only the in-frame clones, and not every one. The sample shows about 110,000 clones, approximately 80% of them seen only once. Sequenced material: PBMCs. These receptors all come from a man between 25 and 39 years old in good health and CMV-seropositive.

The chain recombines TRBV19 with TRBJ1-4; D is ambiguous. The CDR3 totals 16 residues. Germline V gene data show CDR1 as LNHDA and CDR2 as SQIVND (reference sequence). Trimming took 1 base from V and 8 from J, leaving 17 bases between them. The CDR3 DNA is TGTGCCAGTAGTATAGGGGAGGATTCATCTCAAGAAAAACTGTTTTTT. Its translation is CASSIGEDSSQEKLFF.

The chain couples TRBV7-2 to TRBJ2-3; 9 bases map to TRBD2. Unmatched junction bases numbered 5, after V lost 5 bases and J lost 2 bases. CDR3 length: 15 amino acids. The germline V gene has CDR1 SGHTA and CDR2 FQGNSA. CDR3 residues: CASSRAGGHTDTQYF. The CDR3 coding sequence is TGTGCCAGCAGCAGAGCGGGGGGACACACAGATACGCAGTATTTT.

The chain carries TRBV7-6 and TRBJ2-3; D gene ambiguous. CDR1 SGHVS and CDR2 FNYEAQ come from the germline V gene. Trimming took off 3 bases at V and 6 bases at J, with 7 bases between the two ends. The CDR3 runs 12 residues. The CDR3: CASSLGADTQYF. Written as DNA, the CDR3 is TGTGCCAGCAGCTTGGGCGCGGATACGCAGTATTTT.

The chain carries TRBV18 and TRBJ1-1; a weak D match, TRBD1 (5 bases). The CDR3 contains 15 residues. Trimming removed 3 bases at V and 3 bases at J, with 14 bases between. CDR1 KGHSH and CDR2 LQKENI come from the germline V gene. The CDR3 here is CASSPFRGGDTEAFF. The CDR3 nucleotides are TGTGCCAGCTCACCTTTTCGAGGAGGGGACACTGAAGCTTTCTTT.

The CDR3 region is CASGPDSSYEQYF. CDR3 nucleotides: TGTGCCAGCGGCCCCGATTCATCCTACGAGCAGTACTTC. The V and J genes are TRBV2 and TRBJ2-7; D is unresolved. CDR3 size: 13 residues. CDR1 SNHLY and CDR2 FYNNEI come from the germline V gene. Trimming left V 8 bases short and J 1 base short, with 12 bases between. The full variable domain, rest sourced from reference TRBV2 and TRBJ2-7, is EPEVTQTPSHQVTQMGQEVILRCVPISNHLYFYWYRQILGQKVEFLVSFYNNEISEKSEIFDDQFSVERPDGSNFTLKIRSTKLEDSAMYFCASGPDSSYEQYFGPGTRLTVT.

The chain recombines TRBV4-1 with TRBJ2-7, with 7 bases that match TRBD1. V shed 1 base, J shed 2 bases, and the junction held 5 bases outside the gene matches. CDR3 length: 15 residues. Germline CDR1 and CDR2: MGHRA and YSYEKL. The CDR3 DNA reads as TGCGCCAGCAGCCAAGTCGTTAGGGGGCCCTACGAGCAGTACTTC. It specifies CASSQVVRGPYEQYF.

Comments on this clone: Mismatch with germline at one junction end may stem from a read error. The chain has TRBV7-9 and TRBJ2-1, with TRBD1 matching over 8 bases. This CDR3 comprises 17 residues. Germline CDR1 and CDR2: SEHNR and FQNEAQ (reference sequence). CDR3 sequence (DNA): TGTGCCAGCACCATCTCGCCCAGGACAGGGAACTACGATGAGCAGTTCTTC. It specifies CASTISPRTGNYDEQFF.

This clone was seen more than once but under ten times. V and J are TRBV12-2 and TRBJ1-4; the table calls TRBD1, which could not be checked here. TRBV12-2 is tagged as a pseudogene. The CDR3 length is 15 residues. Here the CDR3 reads CASRYRTGEDEKLFF. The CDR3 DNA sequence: TGTGCAAGTCGCTACAGGACAGGGGAAGATGAAAAACTGTTTTTT.

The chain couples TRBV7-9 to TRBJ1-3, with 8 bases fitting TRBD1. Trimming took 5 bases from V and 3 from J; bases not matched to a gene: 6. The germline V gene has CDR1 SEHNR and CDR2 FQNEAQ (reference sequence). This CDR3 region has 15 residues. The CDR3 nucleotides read TGTGCCAGCAGCCTACAGGGGGTTCTTGGAAACACCATATATTTT. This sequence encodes CASSLQGVLGNTIYF.

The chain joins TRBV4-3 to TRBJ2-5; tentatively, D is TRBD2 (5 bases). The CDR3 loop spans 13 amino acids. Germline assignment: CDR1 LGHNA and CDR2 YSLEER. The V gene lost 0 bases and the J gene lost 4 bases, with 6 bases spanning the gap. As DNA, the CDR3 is TGCGCCAGCAGCCAAGATCGGGGAGAGACCCAGTACTTC. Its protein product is CASSQDRGETQYF.

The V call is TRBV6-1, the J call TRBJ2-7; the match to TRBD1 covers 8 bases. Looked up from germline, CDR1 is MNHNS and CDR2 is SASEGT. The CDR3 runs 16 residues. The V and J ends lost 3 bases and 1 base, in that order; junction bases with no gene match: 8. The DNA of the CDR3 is TGTGCCAGCAGTGAGACTCATGGACAGGGTTCCTACGAGCAGTACTTC. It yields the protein CASSETHGQGSYEQYF.

The CDR3 spells CASSLVPGDSSEQYF. As DNA, the CDR3 is TGTGCCAGCAGCTTAGTCCCCGGGGACAGTTCCGAGCAGTACTTC. The gene calls are TRBV11-3 and TRBJ2-7; 7 bases match TRBD1. The CDR3 covers 15 residues. The germline gives CDR1 SGHNT, CDR2 YENEEA. V dropped 1 base and J dropped 6; count of bases not matched to a gene: 9.

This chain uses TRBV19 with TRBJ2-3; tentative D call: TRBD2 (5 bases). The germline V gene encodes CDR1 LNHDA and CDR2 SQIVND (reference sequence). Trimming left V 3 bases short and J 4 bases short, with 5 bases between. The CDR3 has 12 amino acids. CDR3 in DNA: TGTGCCAGTAGTATGAGGGCAGATACGCAGTATTTT. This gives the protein CASSMRADTQYF.

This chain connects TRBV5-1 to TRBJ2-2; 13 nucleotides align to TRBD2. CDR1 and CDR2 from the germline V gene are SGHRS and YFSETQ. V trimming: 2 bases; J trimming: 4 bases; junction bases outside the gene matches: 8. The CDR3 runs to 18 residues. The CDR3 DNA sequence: TGCGCCAGCAGCTTAAGACTAGCGGGGGGCTCGGGCACCGGGGAGCTGTTTTTT. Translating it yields CASSLRLAGGSGTGELFF.

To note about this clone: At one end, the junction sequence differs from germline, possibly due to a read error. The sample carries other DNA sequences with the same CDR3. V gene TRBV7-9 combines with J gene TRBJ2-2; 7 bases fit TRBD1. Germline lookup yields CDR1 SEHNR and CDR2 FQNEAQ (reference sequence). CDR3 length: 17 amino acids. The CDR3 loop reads CASSSGINRGNTGELFF. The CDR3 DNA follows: TGCGCCAGCAGCTCCGGGATTAACAGGGGGAACACCGGGGAGCTGTTTTTT.

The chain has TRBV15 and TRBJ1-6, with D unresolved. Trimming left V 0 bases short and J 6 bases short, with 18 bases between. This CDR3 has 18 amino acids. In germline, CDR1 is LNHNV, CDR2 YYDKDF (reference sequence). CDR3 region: CATSREGNRGLANSPLHF. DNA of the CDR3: TGTGCCACCAGCAGAGAGGGTAACCGTGGACTTGCTAATTCACCCCTCCACTTT.

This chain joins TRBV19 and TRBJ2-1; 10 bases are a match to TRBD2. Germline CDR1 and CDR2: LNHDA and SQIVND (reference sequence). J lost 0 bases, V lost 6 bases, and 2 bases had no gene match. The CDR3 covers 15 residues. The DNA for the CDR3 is TGTGCCAGTAGCAGCGGGGGGGCCTCCTACAATGAGCAGTTCTTC. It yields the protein CASSSGGASYNEQFF.

The CDR3 sequence: CASSNRRLGDTIYF. CDR3 coding DNA: TGTGCCAGCAGCAATAGGAGGCTCGGTGACACCATATATTTT. The chain couples TRBV21-1 to TRBJ1-3. TRBV21-1 is marked as a pseudogene. The CDR3 has 14 amino acids.

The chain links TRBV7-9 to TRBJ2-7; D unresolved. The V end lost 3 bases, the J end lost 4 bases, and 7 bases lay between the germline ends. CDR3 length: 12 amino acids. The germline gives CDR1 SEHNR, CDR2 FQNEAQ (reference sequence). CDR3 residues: CASSFVGYEQYF. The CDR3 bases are TGTGCCAGCAGCTTCGTCGGTTACGAGCAGTACTTC.

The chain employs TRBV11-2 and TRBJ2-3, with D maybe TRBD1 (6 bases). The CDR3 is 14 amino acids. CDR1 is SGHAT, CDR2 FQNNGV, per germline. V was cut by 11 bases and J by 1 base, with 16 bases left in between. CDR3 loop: CAGGDIIRTDTQYF. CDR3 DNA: TGTGCCGGTGGGGACATCATACGCACAGATACGCAGTATTTT.